These 25 T cell receptor beta chains were sequenced from one sample in a study of pediatric ulcerative colitis. Sequenced by immunoSEQ multiplex PCR; TCRdb stores in-frame clones only, minus some. The data show about 64,000 clones, roughly 90% seen once. Sequencing was carried out using blood. The receptors here all came from a boy younger than 18 with severe ulcerative colitis.

The chain has TRBV19 and TRBJ1-2; perhaps TRBD1 as D (6 bases). The CDR3 extends over 16 amino acids. Trimming removed 4 bases at V and 2 bases at J, with 17 bases between. Germline values: CDR1 LNHDA, CDR2 SQIVND (reference sequence). The CDR3 spells CASSNRRGAGNYGYTF. CDR3 nucleotide sequence: TGTGCCAGTAGTAACCGTCGGGGGGCCGGAAACTATGGCTACACCTTC.

The chain links TRBV7-9 to TRBJ1-1, with unresolved D. The CDR3 consists of 17 residues. Looked up from germline, CDR1 is SEHNR and CDR2 is FQNEAQ (reference sequence). Trimming shortened V by 7 bases and J by 0 bases, and 21 bases separated the two germline ends. The CDR3 is CASTPIPAASVNTEAFF. DNA for the CDR3: TGTGCCAGCACCCCGATCCCGGCAGCGTCAGTGAACACTGAAGCTTTCTTT.

The gene calls are TRBV18 and TRBJ2-3; D may be TRBD2 (5 bases). The CDR3 consists of 15 residues. In germline, CDR1 is KGHSH, CDR2 LQKENI. Trimming pared 1 base from V and 1 base from J, leaving 9 bases between. The DNA of the CDR3 is TGTGCCAGCTCACCACGAGGGTTGGGCACAGATACGCAGTATTTT. Encoded protein: CASSPRGLGTDTQYF.

CDR3 in DNA: TGTGCCTGGGAACAGGGGAACCAAGAGACCCAGTACTTC. It specifies CAWEQGNQETQYF. The chain joins TRBV30 to TRBJ2-5, with TRBD1 matching 7 bases. From germline, CDR1 is GTSNPN and CDR2 SVGIG (reference sequence). The J segment lost 0 bases and the V segment lost 5 bases, leaving 3 bases of the junction unmatched. The CDR3 has 13 residues.

The CDR3 protein is CASSARSGTSNEQFF. CDR3 nucleotides: TGTGCCAGCAGCGCAAGGTCCGGGACTAGCAATGAGCAGTTCTTC. V is TRBV11-3 and J is TRBJ2-1, with 8 bases that match TRBD2. The CDR3 has 15 residues. Germline-derived CDR1 and CDR2 are SGHNT and YENEEA. V lost 5 bases to trimming and J lost 6 bases; unmatched junction nucleotides: 9.

V usage is TRBV5-4 and J usage is TRBJ2-1; D might be TRBD1 (6 bases). The CDR3 runs to 16 residues. V was cut by 3 bases and J by 5 bases, with 18 bases left in between. Looked up from germline, CDR1 is SGHNT and CDR2 is YYREEE (reference sequence). The CDR3 sequence is CASSSSGTLPNNEQFF. DNA of the CDR3: TGTGCCAGCAGCTCATCCGGGACACTTCCCAACAATGAGCAGTTCTTC.

The chain is built from TRBV7-2 and TRBJ2-7; TRBD1 or TRBD2 may be the D gene (5 bases each). The CDR3 loop spans 14 amino acids. The germline V gene has CDR1 SGHTA and CDR2 FQGNSA. Trimming stripped 2 bases from V and 2 bases from J, with 10 bases between. The CDR3 DNA reads TGTGCCAGCAGCTTATACGGGGCCACCTACGAGCAGTACTTC. Translating gives CASSLYGATYEQYF.

V and J are TRBV21-1 and TRBJ2-5; TRBD2 is the table's D call and was not checked against the DNA. TRBV21-1 is a documented pseudogene. The CDR3 runs 18 residues. CDR3 sequence: CASSKGGLAGVRQETQYF. The CDR3 region has the DNA TGTGCCAGCAGCAAAGGGGGACTAGCGGGAGTAAGGCAAGAGACCCAGTACTTC.

The J gene is TRBJ2-7, the V gene TRBV19; the match to TRBD2 covers 10 bases. The germline CDR1 and CDR2 sequences are LNHDA and SQIVND (reference sequence). This CDR3 has 15 residues. V lost 6 bases to trimming and J lost 3 bases; unmatched junction nucleotides: 8. The CDR3 spells CASSHTSGENYEQYF. In DNA, the CDR3 is TGTGCCAGTAGCCATACTAGCGGGGAAAACTACGAGCAGTACTTC. The complete variable domain, with remaining parts taken from reference TRBV19 and TRBJ2-7, reads DGGITQSPKYLFRKEGQNVTLSCEQNLNHDAMYWYRQDPGQGLRLIYYSQIVNDFQKGDIAEGYSVSREKKESFPLTVTSAQKNPTAFYLCASSHTSGENYEQYFGPGTRLTVT.

The chain joins TRBV19 to TRBJ2-7, with D maybe TRBD2 (5 bases). V lost 3 bases and J 2 bases, leaving 11 bases between the germline ends. Germline assignment: CDR1 LNHDA and CDR2 SQIVND (reference sequence). The CDR3 loop spans 14 amino acids. The CDR3 DNA sequence: TGTGCCAGTAGTATTCGAGCGGATCCCTACGAGCAGTACTTC. This codes for CASSIRADPYEQYF.

This chain uses TRBV11-2 with TRBJ2-1, with D uncertain. V was cut by 5 bases and J by 0 bases, with 14 bases left in between. In germline, CDR1 is SGHAT, CDR2 FQNNGV. CDR3 length: 16 residues. CDR3 nucleotides: TGTGCCAGCAGCCCGCCGGACGGAAGCTCCTACAATGAGCAGTTCTTC. It encodes CASSPPDGSSYNEQFF.

The V and J genes are TRBV15 and TRBJ2-3; 8 bases are shared with TRBD1. CDR3 size: 15 residues. Germline V gives CDR1 LNHNV, CDR2 YYDKDF (reference sequence). V shed 5 bases, J shed 3 bases, and the junction held 7 bases outside the gene matches. CDR3 coding DNA: TGTGCCACCAGCGGACAGGGCGAGCTGACAGATACGCAGTATTTT. Translation: CATSGQGELTDTQYF.

The gene calls are TRBV11-2 and TRBJ2-2, with D unclear. The CDR3 is 18 residues long. Deletions cut 0 bases from V and 0 bases from J, with 14 bases between. CDR1 is SGHAT, CDR2 FQNNGV, per germline. The CDR3 protein is CASSLDLMGLSNTGELFF. CDR3 DNA sequence: TGTGCCAGCAGCTTAGATCTCATGGGCCTCTCGAACACCGGGGAGCTGTTTTTT.

V and J are TRBV30 and TRBJ2-3; possibly TRBD1 for D (5 bases). V shed 3 bases and J shed 6 bases, with 16 bases lying between them. CDR1 is GTSNPN and CDR2 is SVGIG in the germline V gene (reference sequence). The CDR3 loop spans 14 amino acids. The CDR3 DNA reads as TGTGCCTGGAGCGACGTTGGGGCAGGGGATACGCAGTATTTT. This translates into CAWSDVGAGDTQYF.

The rearrangement uses TRBV23-1 and TRBJ2-1; 12 nucleotides line up with TRBD2. TRBV23-1 is flagged as an ORF with uncertain function. V shed 0 bases, J shed 4 bases, and the junction held 1 base outside the gene matches. This CDR3 region has 16 residues. CDR3 sequence (DNA): TGCGCCAGCAGTCAATCGGGACTAGCGGGTTACAATGAGCAGTTCTTC. Translating gives CASSQSGLAGYNEQFF.

This chain links TRBV10-3 with TRBJ1-5; a weak D match, TRBD1 (6 bases). The V end lost 10 bases, the J end lost 7 bases, and 14 bases lay between the germline ends. Germline assignment: CDR1 ENHRY and CDR2 SYGVKD. CDR3 length: 12 amino acids. The CDR3 sequence: CATGGAGQPQHF. In nucleotides, the CDR3 is TGTGCCACCGGGGGGGCAGGACAGCCCCAGCATTTT.

The rearrangement joins TRBV30 to TRBJ2-7; TRBD1 aligns across 8 bases. The CDR3 is 14 residues long. Germline V gene lookup returns CDR1 GTSNPN and CDR2 SVGIG (reference sequence). Losses at the gene ends were 0 bases for V and 7 bases for J; bases not matched to a gene: 8. CDR3 coding DNA: TGTGCCTGGAGTGTTGGGCAGGGGGCCGAAGAGCAGTACTTC. Its translation is CAWSVGQGAEEQYF.

The CDR3 region has the DNA TGTGCCAGCAGCTTAACCGTCGGAGGGGAGCTGTTTTTT. Its translation: CASSLTVGGELFF. The rearrangement joins TRBV13 to TRBJ2-2; D gene unclear. This CDR3 has 13 amino acids. Trimming left V 2 bases short and J 8 bases short, with 9 bases between. The germline V gene encodes CDR1 PRHDT and CDR2 FYEKMQ (reference sequence).

This clone appeared a single time. CDR3 in amino acids: CASSSPRQGVGAFF. The CDR3 nucleotides read TGTGCCAGCAGCTCACCGAGACAGGGGGTGGGTGCTTTCTTT. The chain joins TRBV7-9 to TRBJ1-1; 9 bases align to TRBD1. CDR3 length equals 14 residues. From germline, CDR1 is SEHNR and CDR2 FQNEAQ (reference sequence). The V and J ends lost 4 bases and 11 bases, in that order; junction bases with no gene match: 11.

The rearrangement joins TRBV27 to TRBJ2-1, with TRBD2 identical over 12 bases. V lost 6 bases, J lost 1 base, and 13 bases stayed unmatched. Germline assignment: CDR1 MNHEY and CDR2 SMNVEV (reference sequence). The CDR3 is made up of 19 amino acids. CDR3 loop: CASRISTSGSLVSYNEQFF. Here the CDR3 DNA reads TGTGCCAGCAGAATCTCGACTAGCGGGAGTTTAGTTTCCTACAATGAGCAGTTCTTC.

The genes are TRBV5-6 and TRBJ1-2, with D perhaps matching TRBD1 (5 bases). The CDR3 loop spans 17 amino acids. Trimming cost V 5 bases and J 8 bases, with 28 bases left between them. Germline V gene data show CDR1 as SGHDT and CDR2 as YYEEEE. As DNA, the CDR3 is TGTGCCAGCAGATCTGGGCGAGGGGTCGGATTAAAATGGGGCTACACCTTC. As protein: CASRSGRGVGLKWGYTF.

V usage is TRBV19 and J usage is TRBJ1-1, with a weak D call TRBD1 (5 bases). In germline, CDR1 is LNHDA, CDR2 SQIVND (reference sequence). The CDR3 contains 13 residues. V was clipped by 8 bases and J by 1 base, with 11 bases between them. The CDR3 loop is CASRTGTNTEAFF. CDR3 nucleotide sequence: TGTGCCAGTCGTACAGGTACGAACACTGAAGCTTTCTTT.

DNA for the CDR3: TGTGCCTGGAGTGTACTCGGGGGGGAGCAGTTCTTC. The encoded protein is CAWSVLGGEQFF. The chain couples TRBV30 to TRBJ2-1; 7 nucleotides line up with TRBD2. Germline-derived CDR1 and CDR2 are GTSNPN and SVGIG (reference sequence). The junction had 3 bases not matched to a gene; V was cut back by 0 bases and J by 10 bases. This CDR3 has 12 residues. Full variable domain (outside the CDR3, taken from reference TRBV30 and TRBJ2-1): SQTIHQWPATLVQPVGSPLSLECTVEGTSNPNLYWYRQAAGRGLQLLFYSVGIGQISSEVPQNLSASRPQDRQFILSSKKLLLSDSGFYLCAWSVLGGEQFFGPGTRLTVL.

The chain combines TRBV7-9 with TRBJ2-2, with D uncertain. Deletions cut 4 bases from V and 3 bases from J, with 15 bases between. The CDR3 runs 16 residues. The germline gives CDR1 SEHNR, CDR2 FQNEAQ (reference sequence). The CDR3 nucleotides are TGTGCCAGCAGCTACATCGAATCCGGTGACACCGGGGAGCTGTTTTTT. It yields the protein CASSYIESGDTGELFF.

The chain uses TRBV11-2 and TRBJ2-3; D could derive from TRBD1 or TRBD2 (5 bases each). The CDR3 is 16 residues long. V gave up 1 base and J gave up 3 bases, with 14 bases separating them. Germline V CDR1 and CDR2: SGHAT, FQNNGV. In DNA form, the CDR3 reads TGTGCCAGCAGCTTAGTTTTCGGCAGGGAGACAGATACGCAGTATTTT. This gives the protein CASSLVFGRETDTQYF.